The 27 T cell receptor beta chains listed next were all sequenced from one sample in a study of CD8 T cells in ankylosing spondylitis. Using its own MiXCR run on the 5' RACE reads, TCRdb lists one record per CDR3 protein. The data show 80,000 to 100,000 distinct CDR3 sequences, 8.8% seen once. Sequenced material: blood, either unsorted or a sorted T cell fraction (not recorded which). The receptors were sampled from a male donor with ankylosing spondylitis or in good health (not recorded which).

This clonotype was found many times. The chain employs TRBV20-1 and TRBJ1-2; D is possibly TRBD1 (5 bases). The germline CDR1 and CDR2 sequences are DFQATT and SNEGSKA (reference sequence). This CDR3 spans 14 amino acids. Trimming took off 4 bases at V and 7 bases at J, with 19 bases between the two ends. Here the CDR3 DNA reads TGCAGTGCTATTGCAGGGAATGAGCCGGGTGGCTACACCTTC. Amino acid sequence: CSAIAGNEPGGYTF.

This clonotype was recorded at least ten times. The chain links TRBV5-1 to TRBJ1-4, with D tentatively TRBD1 (6 bases). V lost 2 bases, J lost 4 bases, and 9 bases lay in between. The germline gives CDR1 SGHRS, CDR2 YFSETQ. The CDR3 is 14 residues long. CDR3 nucleotides: TGCGCCAGCAGCTTCGGGGGGCTTAATGAAAAACTGTTTTTT. It is translated as CASSFGGLNEKLFF.

This clonotype has just a few counts. J is TRBJ2-3 and V is TRBV7-3; D unclear. Trimming shortened V by 3 bases and J by 5 bases, and 15 bases separated the two germline ends. CDR1 and CDR2 from the germline V gene are SGHTA and FQGTGA. CDR3 length: 15 amino acids. CDR3 bases: TGTGCCAGCAGCTTTCTTGCGAGTGCACAAGATACGCAGTATTTT. It encodes CASSFLASAQDTQYF. The complete variable domain, with remaining parts taken from reference TRBV7-3 and TRBJ2-3, reads GAGVSQTPSNKVTEKGKYVELRCDPISGHTALYWYRQSLGQGPEFLIYFQGTGAADDSGLPNDRFFAVRPEGSVSTLKIQRTERGDSAVYLCASSFLASAQDTQYFGPGTRLTVL.

This clonotype turned up a few times. This rearrangement joins TRBV6-2 or TRBV6-3 to TRBJ2-3; D possibly corresponds to TRBD2 (6 bases). Trimming took 2 bases from V and 0 from J, leaving 21 bases between them. CDR3 length: 19 residues. Germline V lookup: CDR1 MNHEY, CDR2 SVGEGT. The CDR3: CASSYNRLGLLSSTDTQYF. The CDR3, as DNA: TGTGCCAGCAGTTACAATCGACTAGGTCTCTTGTCTAGCACAGATACGCAGTATTTT.

This clonotype was found many times. The chain links TRBV28 to TRBJ1-5, with unresolved D. Germline V gene sequence: CDR1 MDHEN, CDR2 SYDVKM. The CDR3 runs to 13 residues. With 4 bases removed from V and 0 bases from J, the gap between germline ends came to 4 bases. CDR3 nucleotide sequence: TGTGCCAGCAGTTGGGTTAGCAATCAGCCCCAGCATTTT. Amino acid sequence: CASSWVSNQPQHF. Full variable domain (outside the CDR3, taken from reference TRBV28 and TRBJ1-5): DVKVTQSSRYLVKRTGEKVFLECVQDMDHENMFWYRQDPGLGLRLIYFSYDVKMKEKGDIPEGYSVSREKKERFSLILESASTNQTSMYLCASSWVSNQPQHFGDGTRLSIL.

The rearrangement uses TRBV5-1 and TRBJ1-6; TRBD1 aligns across 8 bases. CDR3 length: 15 amino acids. Trimming took 4 bases from V and 5 from J; bases not matched to a gene: 5. CDR1 is SGHRS and CDR2 is YFSETQ in the germline V gene. The CDR3 coding sequence is TGCGCCAGCAGCGACGACAGGGGCGATAATTCACCCCTCCACTTT. Translated, it gives CASSDDRGDNSPLHF.

This clonotype was seen ten or more times. This chain uses TRBV19 with TRBJ2-7; tentatively, D is TRBD1 or TRBD2 (5 bases each). This CDR3 comprises 13 residues. The germline V and J ends were trimmed by 4 bases and 12 bases, with 19 bases remaining between them. CDR1 is LNHDA, CDR2 SQIVND, per germline (reference sequence). The DNA of the CDR3 is TGTGCCAGTAGTACGCGACCCGGGACCCCCTCGTACTTC. It codes for CASSTRPGTPSYF.

The table lists this clonotype with many counts. This chain joins TRBV6-1 and TRBJ2-5, with TRBD2 identical over 7 bases. From germline, CDR1 is MNHNS and CDR2 SASEGT. With V trimmed by 7 bases and J by 5 bases, 13 bases remained unmatched. The CDR3 sequence is 15 residues long. The CDR3 here is CASKGGGPWGETQYF. In DNA, the CDR3 is TGTGCCAGCAAGGGCGGGGGTCCCTGGGGTGAGACCCAGTACTTC.

This clonotype was observed many times. This chain links TRBV7-6 with TRBJ2-7; D gene unclear. The CDR3 contains 13 residues. V was pared by 3 bases and J by 7 bases, with 13 bases between. CDR1 and CDR2 (germline): SGHVS, FNYEAQ. This chain's CDR3 is CASSFQPMWEQYF. The CDR3 DNA is TGTGCCAGCAGCTTTCAACCCATGTGGGAGCAGTACTTC.

This clonotype was detected many times. This rearrangement joins TRBV27 to TRBJ1-2; weak D call: TRBD1 (5 bases). Germline V CDR1 and CDR2: MNHEY, SMNVEV (reference sequence). V was clipped by 5 bases and J by 8 bases, with 21 bases between them. The CDR3 is made up of 15 amino acids. DNA of the CDR3: TGTGCCAGCAGTGGGGCCATGGGTAGAGTCGGGGGCTACACCTTC. It is translated as CASSGAMGRVGGYTF.

In the case of this clonotype: Sequence at one end of the junction differs from germline and may be a read error. CDR3 nucleotide sequence: TGCGCCAGCAGCTTGGAGGCAGACTACGCGCAGTACTTC. It translates to CASSLEADYAQYF. The V gene is TRBV5-1, the J gene TRBJ2-7, with D possibly TRBD2 on 5 matching bases. From germline, CDR1 is SGHRS and CDR2 YFSETQ. The CDR3 has 13 residues. The full variable domain, rest sourced from reference TRBV5-1 and TRBJ2-7, is KAGVTQTPRYLIKTRGQQVTLSCSPISGHRSVSWYQQTPGQGLQFLFEYFSETQRNKGNFPGRFSGRQFSNSRSEMNVSTLELGDSALYLCASSLEADYAQYFGPGTRLTVT.

This clonotype has a count of ten or more. V gene TRBV24-1 combines with J gene TRBJ2-3; TRBD1 might be the D (5 bases). The length of the CDR3 is 16 residues. Germline V gene data show CDR1 as KGHDR and CDR2 as SFDVKD. V shed 4 bases and J shed 3 bases, with 16 bases lying between them. DNA of the CDR3: TGTGCCACCAGTGACCCTAGACAGACTTGGACAGATACGCAGTATTTT. This codes for CATSDPRQTWTDTQYF.

This chain links TRBV10-3 with TRBJ2-3, with TRBD2 matching 9 bases. The CDR3 spans 15 residues. V trimming: 7 bases; J trimming: 1 base; junction bases outside the gene matches: 6. From germline, CDR1 is ENHRY and CDR2 SYGVKD. The CDR3 DNA is TGTGCCATCAAGTTGGCGGGGGGGGGCACAGATACGCAGTATTTT. This translates into CAIKLAGGGTDTQYF.

This clonotype was found many times. The V call is TRBV5-1, the J call TRBJ2-3, with 9 bases fitting TRBD2. The CDR3 covers 17 residues. From germline, CDR1 is SGHRS and CDR2 YFSETQ. V shed 1 base and J 2 bases; nucleotides not matched to a gene: 8. Here the CDR3 reads CASSLWGSGSSTDTQYF. CDR3 in DNA: TGCGCCAGCAGCTTGTGGGGTAGCGGGAGCTCCACAGATACGCAGTATTTT.

The chain links TRBV27 to TRBJ2-4, with unresolved D. Germline lookup yields CDR1 MNHEY and CDR2 SMNVEV (reference sequence). Trimming left V 2 bases short and J 5 bases short, with 13 bases between. The CDR3 has 15 residues. DNA of the CDR3: TGTGCCAGCAGTTTAAGTCAGGTCCAACAAAACATTCAGTACTTC. Amino acid sequence: CASSLSQVQQNIQYF.

This clonotype was recorded many times. The V call is TRBV27, the J call TRBJ2-2; D unclear. The germline V gene encodes CDR1 MNHEY and CDR2 SMNVEV (reference sequence). The V and J ends lost 0 bases and 2 bases respectively, with 4 bases between them. The CDR3 has 14 residues. CDR3 sequence: CASSLSANTGELFF. Written as DNA, the CDR3 is TGTGCCAGCAGTTTATCCGCCAACACCGGGGAGCTGTTTTTT.

The chain employs TRBV5-1 and TRBJ2-1; a possible D gene is TRBD1 (6 bases). The CDR3 totals 15 residues. With 1 base removed from V and 10 bases from J, the gap between germline ends came to 18 bases. Germline V gives CDR1 SGHRS, CDR2 YFSETQ. The CDR3 protein is CASSLWTAEVEEQFF. CDR3 nucleotides: TGCGCCAGCAGCTTGTGGACAGCGGAGGTGGAAGAGCAGTTCTTC.

This clonotype was counted a few times. The chain uses TRBV20-1 and TRBJ1-1, with D hard to call. The CDR3 loop spans 12 amino acids. The V end was cut by 5 bases, the J end by 1 base, with 8 bases between. Germline CDR1 DFQATT, CDR2 SNEGSKA (reference sequence). In DNA form, the CDR3 reads TGCAGTGCTCCGCGGACGAACACTGAAGCTTTCTTT. Protein sequence: CSAPRTNTEAFF.

This clonotype was seen many times. The J gene is TRBJ1-2, the V gene TRBV24-1, with 7 nucleotides matching TRBD1. CDR3 length equals 13 residues. J gave up 6 bases and V 6 bases, and 6 bases lay outside the gene matches. Germline V gene sequence: CDR1 KGHDR, CDR2 SFDVKD. The CDR3: CATSRDRVDGYTF. The CDR3, as DNA: TGTGCCACCAGTCGAGACAGGGTTGATGGCTACACCTTC.

This clonotype was detected many times. The chain links TRBV6-1 to TRBJ1-5; no firm D call. Between the trimmed V and J ends, which lost 7 bases and 5 bases, there was a span of 15 bases. This CDR3 has 14 residues. CDR1 is MNHNS, CDR2 SASEGT, per germline. This CDR3 is CASISQPGDQPQHF. The DNA of the CDR3 is TGTGCCAGCATATCCCAGCCGGGCGATCAGCCCCAGCATTTT.

This clonotype was detected ten times or more. The chain employs TRBV6-5 and TRBJ2-1, with D possibly being TRBD2 (6 bases). The V and J ends lost 5 bases and 2 bases respectively, with 16 bases between them. CDR3 length equals 16 residues. Germline V gene lookup returns CDR1 MNHEY and CDR2 SVGAGI. CDR3 loop: CASSIRPGLAYNEQFF. The CDR3 DNA reads TGTGCCAGCAGTATACGCCCGGGACTTGCCTACAATGAGCAGTTCTTC.

This clonotype has ten or more counts. This chain joins TRBV7-2 and TRBJ2-7, with 7 bases aligning to TRBD1. The V segment lost 3 bases and the J segment 7 bases; nucleotides outside the gene matches: 9. CDR1 and CDR2 (germline): SGHTA, FQGNSA. This CDR3 contains 14 residues. CDR3 residues: CASSFLGQAWEQYF. CDR3 sequence (DNA): TGTGCCAGCAGCTTTCTTGGACAGGCGTGGGAGCAGTACTTC. Supplemented by reference TRBV7-2 and TRBJ2-7, the full variable domain reads GAGVSQSPSNKVTEKGKDVELRCDPISGHTALYWYRQSLGQGLEFLIYFQGNSAPDKSGLPSDRFSAERTGGSVSTLTIQRTQQEDSAVYLCASSFLGQAWEQYFGPGTRLTVT.

Ten or more counts support this clonotype. The CDR3 loop is CSARARGQGNYEQYF. In nucleotides, the CDR3 is TGCAGTGCTAGAGCCAGAGGACAGGGAAACTACGAGCAGTACTTC. V gene TRBV20-1 combines with J gene TRBJ2-7, with 8 bases matching TRBD1. This CDR3 contains 15 residues. From germline, CDR1 is DFQATT and CDR2 SNEGSKA (reference sequence). J gave up 3 bases and V 1 base, and 8 bases lay outside the gene matches.

This clonotype was recorded once. Possible read error: a much larger clone is one base away. The chain carries TRBV28 and TRBJ1-1, with D maybe TRBD1 (5 bases). V gave up 5 bases and J gave up 3 bases, with 25 bases separating them. The CDR3 has 18 residues. From germline, CDR1 is MDHEN and CDR2 SYDVKM. The CDR3: CASSPPSIGGGLDTEAFF. DNA of the CDR3: TGTGCCAGCAGTCCACCCTCAATTGGGGGAGGGCTGGACACTGAAGCTTTCTTT.

This clonotype was observed a handful of times. The chain couples TRBV5-6 to TRBJ2-1; 8 bases are a match to TRBD1. The V and J ends lost 4 bases and 1 base, in that order; junction bases with no gene match: 4. CDR1 and CDR2 (germline): SGHDT, YYEEEE. CDR3 length: 15 amino acids. The chain's CDR3 is CASSPGQESYNEQFF. Here the CDR3 DNA reads TGTGCCAGCAGCCCGGGACAGGAGTCCTACAATGAGCAGTTCTTC.

This clonotype was detected once. It may be a read error: a sequence one base away is much more abundant. The genes are TRBV6-1 and TRBJ2-3; no firm D call. The CDR3 is 11 amino acids. The germline V gene encodes CDR1 MNHNS and CDR2 SASEGT. The CDR3 DNA follows: TGTGCCCGCAGTGAAGCAGATACGCAGTATTTT. Protein sequence: CARSEADTQYF.

This clonotype was observed at least ten times. CDR3 coding DNA: TGTGCCAGCTTGGACGGAGCAGTATCAGATACGCAGTATTTT. Residues: CASLDGAVSDTQYF. The chain links TRBV12-3 or TRBV12-4 to TRBJ2-3; D gene uncertain. The CDR3 length is 14 residues. V lost 8 bases and J 4 bases, leaving 16 bases between the germline ends.